This record concerns one TCR beta chain sequence. Its antigen is unknown. Measured with immunoSEQ multiplex PCR; TCRdb has only the in-frame clones, and not every one. The repertoire holds 300,000 to 400,000 clones, about nine tenths seen once, with roughly 0.8% in the top ten. CDR1 is SGHAT and CDR2 is FQNNGV in the germline V gene. The CDR3 is 16 amino acids. Trimming took 5 bases from V and 2 from J; bases not matched to a gene: 8. This entry is derived from a study of cytomegalovirus exposure and HLA in healthy donors. The donors were members of the 120-subject validation cohort (separate from the approximately 670-subject first cohort). General study findings and limits: A list of 164 TCR beta chains associated with cytomegalovirus was given. High specificity and sensitivity for cytomegalovirus status were reported for the classifier.

V gene TRBV11-2 combines with J gene TRBJ2-1; 8 bases match TRBD2. Sequencing was carried out using PBMCs. The sequence came from a young woman in good health and CMV-seronegative. The CDR3 sequence: CASSPLPGGTYNEQFF. Here the CDR3 DNA reads TGTGCCAGCAGCCCTCTGCCGGGGGGGACCTACAATGAGCAGTTCTTC.